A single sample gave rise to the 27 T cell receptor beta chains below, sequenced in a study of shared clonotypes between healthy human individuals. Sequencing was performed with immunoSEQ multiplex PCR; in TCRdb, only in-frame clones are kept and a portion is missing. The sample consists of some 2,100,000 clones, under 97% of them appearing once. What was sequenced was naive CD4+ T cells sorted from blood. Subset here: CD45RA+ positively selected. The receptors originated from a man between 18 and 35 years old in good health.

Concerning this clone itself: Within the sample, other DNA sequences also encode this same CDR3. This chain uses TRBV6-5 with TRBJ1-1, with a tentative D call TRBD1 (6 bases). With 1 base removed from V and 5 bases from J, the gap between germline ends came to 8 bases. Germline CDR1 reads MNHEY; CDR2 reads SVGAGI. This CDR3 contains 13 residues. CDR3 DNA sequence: TGTGCCAGCAGTTACTTAGGGGGTACTGAAGCTTTCTTT. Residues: CASSYLGGTEAFF.

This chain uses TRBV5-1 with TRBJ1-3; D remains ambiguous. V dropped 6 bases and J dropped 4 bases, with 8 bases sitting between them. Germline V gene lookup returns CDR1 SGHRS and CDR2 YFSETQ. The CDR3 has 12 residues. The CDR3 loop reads CASTENGNTIYF. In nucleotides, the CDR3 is TGCGCCAGCACCGAGAACGGAAACACCATATATTTT.

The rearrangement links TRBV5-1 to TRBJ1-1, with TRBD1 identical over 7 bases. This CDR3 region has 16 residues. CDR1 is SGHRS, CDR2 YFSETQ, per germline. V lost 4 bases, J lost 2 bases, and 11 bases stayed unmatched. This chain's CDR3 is CASSLPRTGANTEAFF. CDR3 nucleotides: TGCGCCAGCAGCCTTCCGCGAACAGGGGCAAACACTGAAGCTTTCTTT.

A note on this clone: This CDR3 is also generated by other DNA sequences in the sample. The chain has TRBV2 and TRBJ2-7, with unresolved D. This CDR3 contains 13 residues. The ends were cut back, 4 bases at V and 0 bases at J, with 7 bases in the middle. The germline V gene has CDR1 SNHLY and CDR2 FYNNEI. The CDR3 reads CASSVTGSYEQYF. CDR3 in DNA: TGTGCCAGCAGTGTAACGGGCTCCTACGAGCAGTACTTC.

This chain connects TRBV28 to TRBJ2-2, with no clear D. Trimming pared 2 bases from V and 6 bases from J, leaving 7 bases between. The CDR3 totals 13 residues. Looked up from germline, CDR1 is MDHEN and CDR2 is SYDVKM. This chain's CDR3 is CASSLAWAGELFF. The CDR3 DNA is TGTGCCAGCAGTTTAGCCTGGGCCGGGGAGCTGTTTTTT.

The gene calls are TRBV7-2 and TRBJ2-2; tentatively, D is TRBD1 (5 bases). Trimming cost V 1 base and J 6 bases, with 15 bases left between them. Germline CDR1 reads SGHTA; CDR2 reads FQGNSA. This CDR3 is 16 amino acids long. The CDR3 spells CASSLGTAGPAGELFF. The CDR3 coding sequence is TGTGCCAGCAGCTTAGGAACCGCAGGGCCCGCCGGGGAGCTGTTTTTT.

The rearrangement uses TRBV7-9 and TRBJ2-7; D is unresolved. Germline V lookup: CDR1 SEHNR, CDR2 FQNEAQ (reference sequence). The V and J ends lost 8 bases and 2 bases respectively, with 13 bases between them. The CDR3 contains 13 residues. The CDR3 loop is CASGDSTPYEQYF. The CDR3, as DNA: TGTGCCAGCGGCGACTCAACCCCCTACGAGCAGTACTTC. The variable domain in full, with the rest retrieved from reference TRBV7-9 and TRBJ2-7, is DTGVSQNPRHKITKRGQNVTFRCDPISEHNRLYWYRQTLGQGPEFLTYFQNEAQLEKSRLLSDRFSAERPKGSFSTLEIQRTEQGDSAMYLCASGDSTPYEQYFGPGTRLTVT.

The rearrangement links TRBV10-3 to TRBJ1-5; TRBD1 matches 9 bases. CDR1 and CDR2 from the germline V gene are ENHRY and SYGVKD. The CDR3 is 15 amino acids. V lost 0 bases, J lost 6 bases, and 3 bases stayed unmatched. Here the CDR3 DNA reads TGTGCCATCAGTGAGTCACAGGGGGCTGGTCAGCCCCAGCATTTT. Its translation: CAISESQGAGQPQHF.

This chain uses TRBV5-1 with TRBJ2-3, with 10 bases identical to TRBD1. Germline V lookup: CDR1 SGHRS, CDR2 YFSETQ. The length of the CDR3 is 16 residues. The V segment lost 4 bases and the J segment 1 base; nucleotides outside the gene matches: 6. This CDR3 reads CASSLPGTGGTDTQYF. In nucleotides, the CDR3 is TGCGCCAGCAGCCTCCCCGGGACAGGGGGCACAGATACGCAGTATTTT. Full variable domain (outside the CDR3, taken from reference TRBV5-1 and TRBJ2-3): KAGVTQTPRYLIKTRGQQVTLSCSPISGHRSVSWYQQTPGQGLQFLFEYFSETQRNKGNFPGRFSGRQFSNSRSEMNVSTLELGDSALYLCASSLPGTGGTDTQYFGPGTRLTVL.

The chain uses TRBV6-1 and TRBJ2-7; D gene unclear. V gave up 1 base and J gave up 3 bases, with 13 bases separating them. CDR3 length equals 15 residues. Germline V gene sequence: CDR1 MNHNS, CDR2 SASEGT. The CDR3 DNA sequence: TGTGCCAGCAGTGAAGTGGGTTTAGGGTTCTACGAGCAGTACTTC. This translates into CASSEVGLGFYEQYF.

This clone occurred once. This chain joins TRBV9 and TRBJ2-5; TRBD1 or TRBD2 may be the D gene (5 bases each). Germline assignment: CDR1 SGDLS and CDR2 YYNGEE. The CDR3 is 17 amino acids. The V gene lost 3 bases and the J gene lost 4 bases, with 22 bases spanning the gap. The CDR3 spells CASSERGLVYSGETQYF. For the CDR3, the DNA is TGTGCCAGCAGCGAGAGGGGTTTAGTATACTCCGGAGAGACCCAGTACTTC.

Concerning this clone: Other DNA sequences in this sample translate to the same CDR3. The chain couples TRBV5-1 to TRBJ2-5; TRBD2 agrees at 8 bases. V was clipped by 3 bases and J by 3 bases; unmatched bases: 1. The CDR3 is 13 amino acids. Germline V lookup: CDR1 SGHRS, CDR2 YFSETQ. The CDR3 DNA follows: TGCGCCAGCAGCTCACTAGCGGAAGAGACCCAGTACTTC. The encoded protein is CASSSLAEETQYF.

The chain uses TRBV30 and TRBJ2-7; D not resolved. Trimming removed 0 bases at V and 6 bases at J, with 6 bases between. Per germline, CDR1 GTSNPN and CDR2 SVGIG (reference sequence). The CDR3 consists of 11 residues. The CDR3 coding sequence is TGTGCCTGGAGTGTTATATCCGAGCAGTACTTC. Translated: CAWSVISEQYF.

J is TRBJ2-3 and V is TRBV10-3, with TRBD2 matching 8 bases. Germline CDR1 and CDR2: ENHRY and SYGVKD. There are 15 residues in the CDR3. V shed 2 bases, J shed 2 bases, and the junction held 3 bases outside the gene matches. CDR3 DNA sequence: TGTGCCATCAGTGAGGGGCGGGGGGCCACAGATACGCAGTATTTT. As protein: CAISEGRGATDTQYF.

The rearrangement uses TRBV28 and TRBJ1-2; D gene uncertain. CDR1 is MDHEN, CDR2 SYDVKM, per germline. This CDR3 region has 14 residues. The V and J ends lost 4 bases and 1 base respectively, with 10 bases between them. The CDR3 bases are TGTGCCAGCAGTTCTTTTGGGGATAACTATGGCTACACCTTC. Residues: CASSSFGDNYGYTF.

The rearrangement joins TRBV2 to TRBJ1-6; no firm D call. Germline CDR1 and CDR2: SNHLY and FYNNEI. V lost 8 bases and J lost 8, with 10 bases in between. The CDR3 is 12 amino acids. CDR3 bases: TGTGCCAGCGGGTACATTCATTCACCCCTCCACTTT. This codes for CASGYIHSPLHF.

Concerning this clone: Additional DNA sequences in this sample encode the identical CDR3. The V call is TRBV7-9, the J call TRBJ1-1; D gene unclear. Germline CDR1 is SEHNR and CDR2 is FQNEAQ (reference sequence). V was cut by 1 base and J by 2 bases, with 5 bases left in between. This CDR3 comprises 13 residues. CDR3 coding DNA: TGTGCCAGCAGCTTAGAATTAAACACTGAAGCTTTCTTT. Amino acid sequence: CASSLELNTEAFF.

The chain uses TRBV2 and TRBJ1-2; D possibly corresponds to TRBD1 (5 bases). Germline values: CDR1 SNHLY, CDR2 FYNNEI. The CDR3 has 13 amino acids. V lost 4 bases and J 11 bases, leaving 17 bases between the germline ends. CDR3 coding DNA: TGTGCCAGCAGTGCGGGGACTCCCTCGGTTTACACCTTC. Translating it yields CASSAGTPSVYTF.

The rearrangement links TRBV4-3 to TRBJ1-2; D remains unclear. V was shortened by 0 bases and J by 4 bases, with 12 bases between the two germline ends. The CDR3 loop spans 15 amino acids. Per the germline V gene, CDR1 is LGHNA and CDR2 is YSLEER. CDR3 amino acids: CASSQDQVIRYGYTF. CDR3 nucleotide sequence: TGCGCCAGCAGCCAAGATCAGGTGATCCGCTATGGCTACACCTTC.

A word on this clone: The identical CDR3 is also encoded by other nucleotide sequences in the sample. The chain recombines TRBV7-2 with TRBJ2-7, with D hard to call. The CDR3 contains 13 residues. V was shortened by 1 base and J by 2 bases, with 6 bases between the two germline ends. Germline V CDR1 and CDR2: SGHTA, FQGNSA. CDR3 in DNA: TGTGCCAGCAGCTTAGACTTGACCTACGAGCAGTACTTC. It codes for CASSLDLTYEQYF.

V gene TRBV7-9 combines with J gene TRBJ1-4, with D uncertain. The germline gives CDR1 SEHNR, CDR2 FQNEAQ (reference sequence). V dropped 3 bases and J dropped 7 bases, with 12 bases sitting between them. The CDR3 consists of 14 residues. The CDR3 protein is CASSLEVALEKLFF. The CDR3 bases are TGTGCCAGCAGCTTGGAGGTGGCACTTGAAAAACTGTTTTTT.

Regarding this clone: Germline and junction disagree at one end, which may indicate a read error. The CDR3 DNA reads as TGTGCTAGCAGGCTTGGGGGACAAAACACCGGGGAGCTGTTTTTT. This encodes CASRLGGQNTGELFF. This rearrangement joins TRBV7-7 to TRBJ2-2; maybe TRBD1 (6 bases). Germline V lookup: CDR1 SSHAT, CDR2 FNYEAQ (reference sequence). CDR3 length equals 15 residues.

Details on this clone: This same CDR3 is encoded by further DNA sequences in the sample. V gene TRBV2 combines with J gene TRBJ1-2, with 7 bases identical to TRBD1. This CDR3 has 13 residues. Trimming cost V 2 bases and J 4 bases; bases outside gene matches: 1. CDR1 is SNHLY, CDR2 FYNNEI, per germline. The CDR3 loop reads CASSERGLYGYTF. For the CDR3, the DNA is TGTGCCAGCAGTGAAAGGGGGCTCTATGGCTACACCTTC. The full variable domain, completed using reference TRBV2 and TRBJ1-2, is EPEVTQTPSHQVTQMGQEVILRCVPISNHLYFYWYRQILGQKVEFLVSFYNNEISEKSEIFDDQFSVERPDGSNFTLKIRSTKLEDSAMYFCASSERGLYGYTFGSGTRLTVV.

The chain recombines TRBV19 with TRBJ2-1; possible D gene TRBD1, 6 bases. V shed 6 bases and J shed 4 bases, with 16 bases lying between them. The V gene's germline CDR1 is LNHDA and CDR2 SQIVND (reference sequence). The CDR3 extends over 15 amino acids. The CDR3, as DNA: TGTGCCAGTAGCCTAAGACAGGTGATTTACAATGAGCAGTTCTTC. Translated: CASSLRQVIYNEQFF.

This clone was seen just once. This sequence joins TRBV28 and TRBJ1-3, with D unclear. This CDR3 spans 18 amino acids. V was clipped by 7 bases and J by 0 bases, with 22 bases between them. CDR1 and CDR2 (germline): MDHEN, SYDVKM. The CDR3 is CASTSLTGTVSSGNTIYF. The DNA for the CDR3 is TGTGCCAGCACCTCCCTAACTGGCACCGTGAGCTCTGGAAACACCATATATTTT. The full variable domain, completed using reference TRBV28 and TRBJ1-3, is DVKVTQSSRYLVKRTGEKVFLECVQDMDHENMFWYRQDPGLGLRLIYFSYDVKMKEKGDIPEGYSVSREKKERFSLILESASTNQTSMYLCASTSLTGTVSSGNTIYFGEGSWLTVV.

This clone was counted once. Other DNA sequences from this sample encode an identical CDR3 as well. The CDR3 loop reads CAISESGGANQPQHF. CDR3 nucleotide sequence: TGTGCCATCAGTGAGTCAGGGGGGGCCAATCAGCCCCAGCATTTT. This chain joins TRBV10-3 and TRBJ1-5, with D perhaps TRBD1 (6 bases). The germline gives CDR1 ENHRY, CDR2 SYGVKD. V lost 0 bases and J 3 bases, leaving 9 bases between the germline ends. This CDR3 comprises 15 residues.

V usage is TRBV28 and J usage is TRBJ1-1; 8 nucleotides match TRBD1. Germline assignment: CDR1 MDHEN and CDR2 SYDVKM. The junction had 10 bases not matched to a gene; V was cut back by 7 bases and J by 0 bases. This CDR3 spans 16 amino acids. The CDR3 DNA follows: TGTGCCAGCAATCCCACCGGGACAGGTATGAACACTGAAGCTTTCTTT. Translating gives CASNPTGTGMNTEAFF.